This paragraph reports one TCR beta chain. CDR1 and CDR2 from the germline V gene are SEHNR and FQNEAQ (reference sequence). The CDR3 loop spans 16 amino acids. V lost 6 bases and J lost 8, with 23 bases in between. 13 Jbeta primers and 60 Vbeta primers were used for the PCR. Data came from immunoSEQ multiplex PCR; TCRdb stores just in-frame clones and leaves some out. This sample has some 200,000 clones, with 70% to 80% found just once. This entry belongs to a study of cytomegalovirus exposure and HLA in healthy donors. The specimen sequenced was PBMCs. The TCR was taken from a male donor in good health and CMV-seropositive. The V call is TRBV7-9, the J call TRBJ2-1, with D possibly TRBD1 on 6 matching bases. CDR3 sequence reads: CASSSLGTSEGDEQFF. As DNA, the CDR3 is TGTGCCAGCAGTTCCCTCGGGACCTCCGAGGGGGATGAGCAGTTCTTC.